This TCR beta chain appears in the sequencing data of a study of cytomegalovirus exposure and HLA in healthy donors. Regarding the study as a whole: In vitro confirmation showed a few CMV-associated chains to be CMV antigen specific. Altogether, 170 or so TCR beta chains were recorded as cytomegalovirus-associated. The majority of TCR sequences were rare, yet some public TCRs appeared in many donors.

Clones were sequenced by immunoSEQ multiplex PCR, and TCRdb holds only the in-frame ones, with some missing. The sample lists 100,000 to 150,000 clones, around 94% occurring once. Worth noting for this clone: Its antigen is still unknown.

The germline V and J ends were trimmed by 6 bases and 1 base, with 9 bases remaining between them. Germline-derived CDR1 and CDR2 are MDHEN and SYDVKM. The CDR3 spans 13 residues. This sequence joins TRBV28 and TRBJ1-1; a weak D match, TRBD1 (6 bases). The clonotype originates from a woman between 18 and 30 years old in good health and CMV-seronegative. The sequenced sample consisted of PBMCs. CDR3 region: CASRLQGNTEAFF. The CDR3 nucleotides read TGTGCCAGCAGGCTACAGGGGAACACTGAAGCTTTCTTT.